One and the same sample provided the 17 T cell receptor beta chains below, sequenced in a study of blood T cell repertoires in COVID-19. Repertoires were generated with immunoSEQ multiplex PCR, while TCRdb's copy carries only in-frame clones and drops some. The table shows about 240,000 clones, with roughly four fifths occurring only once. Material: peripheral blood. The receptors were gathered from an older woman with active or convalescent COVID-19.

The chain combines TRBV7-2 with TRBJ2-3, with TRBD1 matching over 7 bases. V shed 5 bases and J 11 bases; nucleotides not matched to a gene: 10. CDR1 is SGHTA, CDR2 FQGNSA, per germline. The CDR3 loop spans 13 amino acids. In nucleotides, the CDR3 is TGTGCCAGCAGCCCCCCCCCGGGACAGATGCAGTATTTT. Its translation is CASSPPPGQMQYF.

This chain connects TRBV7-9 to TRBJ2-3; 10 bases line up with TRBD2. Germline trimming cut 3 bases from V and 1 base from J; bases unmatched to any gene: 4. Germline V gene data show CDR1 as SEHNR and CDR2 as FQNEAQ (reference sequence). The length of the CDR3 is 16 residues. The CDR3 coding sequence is TGTGCCAGCAGCTTCGCCGGGACTAGCGGCACAGATACGCAGTATTTT. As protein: CASSFAGTSGTDTQYF.

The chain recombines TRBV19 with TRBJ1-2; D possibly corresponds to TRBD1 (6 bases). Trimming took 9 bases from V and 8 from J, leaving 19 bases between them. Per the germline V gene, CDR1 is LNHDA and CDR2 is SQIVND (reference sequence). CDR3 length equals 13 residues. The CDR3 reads CASILATGYGYTF. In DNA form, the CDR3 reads TGTGCCAGCATACTCGCGACAGGCTACGGCTACACCTTC. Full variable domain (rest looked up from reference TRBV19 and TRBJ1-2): DGGITQSPKYLFRKEGQNVTLSCEQNLNHDAMYWYRQDPGQGLRLIYYSQIVNDFQKGDIAEGYSVSREKKESFPLTVTSAQKNPTAFYLCASILATGYGYTFGSGTRLTVV.

The DNA of the CDR3 is TGTGCCAGCAGCTTAAATGGCGAGACCCAGTACTTC. Translating it yields CASSLNGETQYF. The chain is built from TRBV7-9 and TRBJ2-5; D not certain. CDR3 length: 12 residues. The germline CDR1 and CDR2 sequences are SEHNR and FQNEAQ (reference sequence). V was trimmed by 2 bases and J by 5 bases, leaving 6 bases between them.

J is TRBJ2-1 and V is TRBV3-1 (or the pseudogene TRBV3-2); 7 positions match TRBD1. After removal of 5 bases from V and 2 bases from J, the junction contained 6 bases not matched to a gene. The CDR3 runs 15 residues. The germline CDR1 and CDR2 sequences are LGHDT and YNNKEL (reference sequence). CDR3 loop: CASSWTGFAYNEQFF. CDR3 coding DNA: TGTGCCAGCAGCTGGACAGGTTTCGCCTACAATGAGCAGTTCTTC.

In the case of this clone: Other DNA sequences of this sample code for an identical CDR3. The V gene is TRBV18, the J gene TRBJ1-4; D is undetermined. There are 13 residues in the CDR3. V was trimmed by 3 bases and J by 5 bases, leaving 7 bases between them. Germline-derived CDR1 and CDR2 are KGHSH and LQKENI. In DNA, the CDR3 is TGTGCCAGCTCACCCGGGTTAAATGAAAAACTGTTTTTT. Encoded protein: CASSPGLNEKLFF.

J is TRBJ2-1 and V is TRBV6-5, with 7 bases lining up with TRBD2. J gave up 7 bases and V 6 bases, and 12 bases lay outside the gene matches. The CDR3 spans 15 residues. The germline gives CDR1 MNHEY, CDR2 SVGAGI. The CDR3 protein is CASRTGRAGRNEQFF. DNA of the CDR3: TGTGCCAGCAGGACTGGTCGAGCGGGGAGGAATGAGCAGTTCTTC.

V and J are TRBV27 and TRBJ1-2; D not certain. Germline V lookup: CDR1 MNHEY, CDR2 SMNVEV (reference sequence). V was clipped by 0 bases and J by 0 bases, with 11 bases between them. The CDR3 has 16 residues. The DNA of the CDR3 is TGTGCCAGCAGTTTATCTCGGGATATCGCTAACTATGGCTACACCTTC. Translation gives CASSLSRDIANYGYTF.

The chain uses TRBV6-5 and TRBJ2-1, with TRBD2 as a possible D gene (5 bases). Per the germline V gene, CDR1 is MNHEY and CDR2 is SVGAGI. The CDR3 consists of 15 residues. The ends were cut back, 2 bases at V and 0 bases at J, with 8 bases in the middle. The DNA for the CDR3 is TGTGCCAGCAGTTACCGGGGAAGCTCCTACAATGAGCAGTTCTTC. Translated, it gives CASSYRGSSYNEQFF.

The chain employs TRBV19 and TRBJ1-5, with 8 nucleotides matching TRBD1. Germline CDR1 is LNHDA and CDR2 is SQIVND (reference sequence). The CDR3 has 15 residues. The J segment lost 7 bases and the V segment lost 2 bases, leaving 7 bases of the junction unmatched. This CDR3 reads CASSILDRGGQPQHF. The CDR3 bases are TGTGCCAGTAGTATACTCGACAGGGGCGGGCAGCCCCAGCATTTT. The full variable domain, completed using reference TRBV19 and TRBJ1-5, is DGGITQSPKYLFRKEGQNVTLSCEQNLNHDAMYWYRQDPGQGLRLIYYSQIVNDFQKGDIAEGYSVSREKKESFPLTVTSAQKNPTAFYLCASSILDRGGQPQHFGDGTRLSIL.

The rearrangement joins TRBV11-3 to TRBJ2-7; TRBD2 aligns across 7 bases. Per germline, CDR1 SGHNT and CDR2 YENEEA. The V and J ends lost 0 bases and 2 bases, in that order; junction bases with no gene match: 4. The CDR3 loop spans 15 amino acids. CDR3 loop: CASSLEAGGAYEQYF. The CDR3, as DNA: TGTGCCAGCAGCTTAGAGGCTGGGGGGGCCTACGAGCAGTACTTC.

CDR3 coding DNA: TGTGCCAGCAGAGGCAGCGAGCCTCTTAAGCAGTACTTC. It encodes CASRGSEPLKQYF. V usage is TRBV11-2 and J usage is TRBJ2-7, with D unclear. V gave up 6 bases and J gave up 8 bases, with 17 bases separating them. The CDR3 has 13 residues. CDR1 is SGHAT and CDR2 is FQNNGV in the germline V gene.

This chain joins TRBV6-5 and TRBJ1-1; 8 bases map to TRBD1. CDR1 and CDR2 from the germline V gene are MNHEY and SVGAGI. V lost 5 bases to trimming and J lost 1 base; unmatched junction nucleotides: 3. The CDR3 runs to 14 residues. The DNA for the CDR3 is TGTGCCAGCAGTCCGGACAGGGAGAACACTGAAGCTTTCTTT. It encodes CASSPDRENTEAFF.

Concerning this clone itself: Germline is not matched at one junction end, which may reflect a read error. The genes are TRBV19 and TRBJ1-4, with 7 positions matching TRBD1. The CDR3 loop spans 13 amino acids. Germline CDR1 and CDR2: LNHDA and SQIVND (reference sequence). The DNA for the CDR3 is TGTGCCAGTAGTATAGCCTGGGACAGACGCCCCGCTTTT. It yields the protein CASSIAWDRRPAF.

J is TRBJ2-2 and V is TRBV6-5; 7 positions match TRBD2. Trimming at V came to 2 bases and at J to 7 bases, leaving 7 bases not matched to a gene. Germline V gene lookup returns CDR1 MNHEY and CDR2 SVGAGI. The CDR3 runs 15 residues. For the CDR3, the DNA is TGTGCCAGCAGTTACGGCAGGGCGGGGGACGGGGAGCTGTTTTTT. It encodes CASSYGRAGDGELFF.

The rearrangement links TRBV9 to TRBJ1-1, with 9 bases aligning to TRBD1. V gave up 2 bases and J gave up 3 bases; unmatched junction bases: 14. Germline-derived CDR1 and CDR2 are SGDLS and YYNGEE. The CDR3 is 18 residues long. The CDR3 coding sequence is TGTGCCAGCAGCGTGGACGGGACAGGGTCGGTGATGGACACTGAAGCTTTCTTT. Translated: CASSVDGTGSVMDTEAFF.

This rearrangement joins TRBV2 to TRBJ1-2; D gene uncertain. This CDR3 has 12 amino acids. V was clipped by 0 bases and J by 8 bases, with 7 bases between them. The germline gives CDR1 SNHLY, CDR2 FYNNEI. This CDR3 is CASSEALGGYTF. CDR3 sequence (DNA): TGTGCCAGCAGTGAAGCGCTGGGCGGCTACACCTTC.